The rows below give T cell receptor beta chains drawn from one sample of a study of human T cells and chemical hapten exposure. TCRdb reprocessed the RACE reads with MiXCR, giving one entry per CDR3 protein. Here the sample spans 150,000 to 200,000 distinct CDR3 sequences, around 30% being singletons. Here the sequenced sample was whole blood, taken in connection with sensitization to the hapten diphenylcyclopropenone (DPC). These receptor sequences come from a woman aged 18-29 years with alopecia areata. Some clones in this sample may be carry-over from other donors' samples. Both conserved end residues are part of each CDR3.

CDR3aa | j_gene | v_gene
CASSANRGPGDEKLFF | TRBJ1-4 | TRBV19
CASSQVESKPNSPLHF | TRBJ1-6 | TRBV4-1
CASSWGGIGQPQHF | TRBJ1-5 | TRBV7-9
CATGQGTDTQYF | TRBJ2-3 | TRBV10-3
CASRLLAVTYNEQFF | TRBJ2-1 | TRBV2
CASSLNLLGQGAAGVKAFF | TRBJ1-1 | TRBV11-2
CASSWSDREGQFF | TRBJ2-1 | TRBV27
CASSPFKGPSGKLFF | TRBJ1-4 | TRBV9
CASSKTEAYGYTF | TRBJ1-2 | TRBV6-2/TRBV6-3
CASSPRTRPLYEQYF | TRBJ2-7 | TRBV7-2
CASSQATGTSGRYEQYF | TRBJ2-7 | TRBV4-1
CSASAGGGFSTDTQYF | TRBJ2-3 | TRBV20-1
CASSYPRGGRENNEQFF | TRBJ2-1 | TRBV6-6
CASSRGGGTGELFF | TRBJ2-2 | TRBV3-1
CASSPDSPEAFF | TRBJ1-1 | TRBV18
CASSSEGGSYNEQFF | TRBJ2-1 | TRBV9
CASSRILDNSPLHF | TRBJ1-6 | TRBV4-1
CASSFRSKRTSGDSYNEQFF | TRBJ2-1 | TRBV9
CASSMGTNNSPLHF | TRBJ1-6 | TRBV7-2
CSARNYRRNTEAFF | TRBJ1-1 | TRBV20-1
CASSPKANTEAFF | TRBJ1-1 | TRBV18
CASSRTSGAAYEQYF | TRBJ2-7 | TRBV7-6
CSARDGGGAVYEQYF | TRBJ2-7 | TRBV20-1
CASSSTVYNEQFF | TRBJ2-1 | TRBV27
CARGGVKQQYF | TRBJ2-7 | TRBV30
CASSERQGRGTEAFF | TRBJ1-1 | TRBV12-3/TRBV12-4
CSATTGTGLPNTEAFF | TRBJ1-1 | TRBV20-1
CASAVNTEAFF | TRBJ1-1 | TRBV2
CASRRGHYSYEQYF | TRBJ2-7 | TRBV3-1
CASSYGTGGDTQYF | TRBJ2-3 | TRBV7-9
CASLPPGGNEQFF | TRBJ2-1 | TRBV7-2
CASDRGRQETQYF | TRBJ2-5 | TRBV2
CASSLVGRQETQYF | TRBJ2-5 | TRBV5-4
CASSSLAVGDEQYF | TRBJ2-7 | TRBV5-1
CASSLGPWVEQFF | TRBJ2-1 | TRBV7-3
CSARTSGSFETQYF | TRBJ2-5 | TRBV29-1
CAWNRGSERAYGYTF | TRBJ1-2 | TRBV30
CSATSGTRTGELFF | TRBJ2-2 | TRBV29-1
CAWSVGAGKNIQYF | TRBJ2-4 | TRBV30
CSARVPQGTPILAKNIQYF | TRBJ2-4 | TRBV20-1
CASSRTSGSYNEQFF | TRBJ2-1 | TRBV4-3
CASSQWDALRTRGETQYF | TRBJ2-5 | TRBV4-1
CASSQDRLGNEKLFF | TRBJ1-4 | TRBV4-2
CASTIRAGRVHNEQFF | TRBJ2-1 | TRBV27
CASSPFSGANVLTF | TRBJ2-6 | TRBV7-6
CAVFGGESSYEQYF | TRBJ2-7 | TRBV11-1
CASSYSSGHYEQYF | TRBJ2-7 | TRBV6-2/TRBV6-3
CASSYSLQGGPEAFF | TRBJ1-1 | TRBV6-2/TRBV6-3
CSAASAPGQPQHF | TRBJ1-5 | TRBV20-1
CASSPTGWGTEAFF | TRBJ1-1 | TRBV4-2
CSVLGENGYTF | TRBJ1-2 | TRBV29-1
CSATSGTRSYGYTF | TRBJ1-2 | TRBV20-1
CSVHSSRLGANTGELFF | TRBJ2-2 | TRBV29-1
CASSSGLVGQETQYF | TRBJ2-5 | TRBV14
CASSSEQGWNTEAFF | TRBJ1-1 | TRBV5-1
CASSHQRSSYNEQFF | TRBJ2-1 | TRBV3-1
CSVQDGTHSTDTQYF | TRBJ2-3 | TRBV29-1